This T cell receptor beta chain was sequenced for a study of blood T cell repertoires in COVID-19. About the research overall: Sample material is recorded as cDNA or gDNA derived from T cells, B-cell-depleted T cells, or PBMCs.

This clone has only one observation. The assay was immunoSEQ multiplex PCR, and TCRdb's table has in-frame clones only and misses some. The data show fewer than 200,000 clones, with 65% to 85% seen just once and under 4% held by the top ten. V shed 1 base and J 1 base; nucleotides not matched to a gene: 2. CDR1 and CDR2 from the germline V gene are KGHSH and LQKENI. The CDR3 length is 15 residues. The sequence was obtained from a woman aged 25 to 39 who had been exposed to COVID-19. Material for sequencing was PBMCs or T cells enriched from blood (not recorded which). The V and J genes are TRBV18 and TRBJ1-1, with 8 bases lining up with TRBD1. The CDR3 sequence: CASSPQTGENTEAFF. The CDR3 nucleotides are TGTGCCAGCTCACCACAGACAGGGGAGAACACTGAAGCTTTCTTT. The full variable domain, its missing parts supplied by reference TRBV18 and TRBJ1-1, is NAGVMQNPRHLVRRRGQEARLRCSPMKGHSHVYWYRQLPEEGLKFMVYLQKENIIDESGMPKERFSAEFPKEGPSILRIQQVVRGDSAAYFCASSPQTGENTEAFFGQGTRLTVV.